The 28 T cell receptor beta chains reported below all come from one sample, sequenced in a study of Graves' ophthalmopathy and Graves' hyperthyroidism (dated by TCRdb to the late 2010s). TCRdb lists the instrument as Illumina HiSeq 2000. For repertoire sequencing, the TCR beta CDR3 regions were amplified from RNA transcripts. A first-round RT-PCR used HTBI primers with the Qiagen OneStep RT-PCR kit, followed by a second-round multiplex PCR, size selection and purification. The raw public reads went through TCRdb reprocessing: fastp at Q25, MiXCR clone calling, in-frame beta chains kept. A single entry per CDR3 protein holds the most common genes and DNA from its merged rows. Across this sample there are about 220,000 distinct CDR3 sequences, with roughly a fifth seen only once. Jointly, the top ten make up approximately 39% of the sample. The sample comprised peripheral blood. Receptors were obtained from a woman between 45 and 60 years old with Graves' ophthalmopathy. Donor details come from another sample of the same person, matched by shared clones.

The J gene is TRBJ1-2, the V gene TRBV5-6; 8 positions match TRBD1. This CDR3 has 15 residues. Trimming removed 4 bases from V and 0 bases from J; junction bases left unmatched: 5. The germline V gene encodes CDR1 SGHDT and CDR2 YYEEEE. CDR3 sequence: CASSLTGQANYGYTF. The CDR3 bases are TGTGCCAGCAGCCTGACGGGACAGGCTAACTATGGCTACACCTTC.

The V gene is TRBV27, the J gene TRBJ2-7; D unresolved. The CDR3 is made up of 12 amino acids. V lost 6 bases to trimming and J lost 2 bases, with 8 bases between them. Germline-derived CDR1 and CDR2 are MNHEY and SMNVEV (reference sequence). The CDR3 sequence: CASSLNPYEQYF. DNA of the CDR3: TGTGCCAGCAGCCTCAACCCCTACGAGCAGTACTTC.

The chain joins TRBV27 to TRBJ2-5; D is possibly TRBD2 (6 bases). Looked up from germline, CDR1 is MNHEY and CDR2 is SMNVEV (reference sequence). The CDR3 loop spans 14 amino acids. V lost 5 bases and J lost 2, with 12 bases in between. DNA of the CDR3: TGTGCCAGCAGTCAAATAGCGGATCAAGAGACCCAGTACTTC. It is translated as CASSQIADQETQYF.

This clonotype was detected many times. The chain couples TRBV6-7 to TRBJ2-2; D may be TRBD1 or TRBD2 (6 bases each). TRBV6-7 is classed as an ORF, of uncertain function. V lost 2 bases, J lost 4 bases, and 14 bases lay in between. This CDR3 region has 16 residues. The CDR3 loop reads CASSYEGGRGTGELFF. The CDR3 DNA reads TGTGCCAGCAGTTACGAGGGGGGCCGCGGCACCGGGGAGCTGTTTTTT.

This CDR3 is CASKWQWDSQINSPLHF. DNA of the CDR3: TGTGCCAGCAAATGGCAGTGGGACAGCCAGATTAATTCACCCCTCCACTTT. The chain recombines TRBV27 with TRBJ1-6; 7 positions agree with TRBD1. The germline V gene has CDR1 MNHEY and CDR2 SMNVEV (reference sequence). The CDR3 spans 17 residues. After removal of 7 bases from V and 6 bases from J, the junction contained 15 bases not matched to a gene.

This clonotype occurred a few times. V usage is TRBV7-3 and J usage is TRBJ1-1; no firm D call. The germline V and J ends were trimmed by 0 bases and 0 bases, with 17 bases remaining between them. CDR3 size: 18 residues. Germline V gene lookup returns CDR1 SGHTA and CDR2 FQGTGA. The CDR3 protein is CASSLTVAGTAMNTEAFF. The CDR3 DNA follows: TGTGCCAGCAGCTTAACCGTGGCAGGAACCGCCATGAACACTGAAGCTTTCTTT.

This CDR3 reads CATSDPTGSGELFF. The CDR3 coding sequence is TGTGCCACCAGTGACCCTACAGGCTCCGGGGAGCTGTTTTTT. The rearrangement joins TRBV24-1 to TRBJ2-2, with TRBD1 as a possible D gene (5 bases). The CDR3 is 14 residues long. V lost 4 bases, J lost 6 bases, and 11 bases lay in between. Germline CDR1 reads KGHDR; CDR2 reads SFDVKD.

Many counts were recorded for this clonotype. The germline gene is not matched at one end of the junction; a read error may be the cause. The CDR3 is CAWSPRDRGLGVF. CDR3 sequence (DNA): TGTGCCTGGAGTCCCCGGGACAGGGGGCTCGGGGTATTC. This chain uses TRBV30 with TRBJ2-7; 12 nucleotides match TRBD1. Germline assignment: CDR1 GTSNPN and CDR2 SVGIG (reference sequence). CDR3 size: 13 residues.

The V and J genes are TRBV10-2 and TRBJ2-5; 11 positions match TRBD2. The CDR3 has 15 amino acids. J was trimmed by 5 bases and V by 4 bases; bases with no gene match: 6. Germline CDR1 WSHSY, CDR2 SAAADI. CDR3 residues: CASSGLAGREETQYF. The DNA for the CDR3 is TGCGCCAGCAGTGGACTAGCGGGAAGGGAGGAGACCCAGTACTTC.

This clonotype was seen many times. This chain connects TRBV6-1 to TRBJ1-5; perhaps TRBD1 as D (6 bases). Trimming took 6 bases from V and 3 from J, leaving 12 bases between them. Germline V gene lookup returns CDR1 MNHNS and CDR2 SASEGT. The CDR3 spans 14 residues. In DNA, the CDR3 is TGTGCCAGCAGCTCTGGACAGCACAATCAGCCCCAGCATTTT. It codes for CASSSGQHNQPQHF.

This clonotype was seen a few times. V and J are TRBV6-1 and TRBJ2-6; D possibly corresponds to TRBD1 (5 bases). CDR1 and CDR2 from the germline V gene are MNHNS and SASEGT. Deletions cut 6 bases from V and 0 bases from J, with 9 bases between. The CDR3 is made up of 15 amino acids. DNA for the CDR3: TGTGCCAGCAGGCTAAGGGGCTCTGGGGCCAACGTCCTGACTTTC. This gives the protein CASRLRGSGANVLTF.

This clonotype came up many times. The chain links TRBV7-9 to TRBJ1-2; a weak D match, TRBD1 (5 bases). The germline V gene has CDR1 SEHNR and CDR2 FQNEAQ (reference sequence). V shed 4 bases and J shed 6 bases, with 12 bases lying between them. The CDR3 is made up of 13 amino acids. This CDR3 reads CASSSNPTDGYTF. CDR3 coding DNA: TGTGCCAGCAGCTCGAATCCGACAGATGGCTACACCTTC.

In its sample, this clonotype was seen many times. The chain couples TRBV27 to TRBJ2-7; 9 positions agree with TRBD1. Germline V gene lookup returns CDR1 MNHEY and CDR2 SMNVEV (reference sequence). After removal of 4 bases from V and 2 bases from J, the junction contained 3 bases not matched to a gene. The CDR3 contains 14 residues. As DNA, the CDR3 is TGTGCCAGCAGTTCCAGGACAGGGGCCTACGAGCAGTACTTC. Its protein product is CASSSRTGAYEQYF.

Many counts were recorded for this clonotype. The CDR3 region is CASSFQQGNYGYTF. As DNA, the CDR3 is TGTGCCAGCAGTTTTCAACAGGGTAACTATGGCTACACCTTC. The chain carries TRBV28 and TRBJ1-2, with D maybe TRBD1 (6 bases). This CDR3 region has 14 residues. Trimming removed 3 bases at V and 1 base at J, with 9 bases between. Germline V lookup: CDR1 MDHEN, CDR2 SYDVKM.

The rearrangement links TRBV12-3 or TRBV12-4 to TRBJ2-2; a possible D gene is TRBD1 (5 bases). Trimming took 6 bases from V and 5 from J, leaving 22 bases between them. The CDR3 has 17 amino acids. Here the CDR3 DNA reads TGTGCCAGCAGGGAAGGGGTTTACACCACCTTGACCGGGGAGCTGTTTTTT. Its protein product is CASREGVYTTLTGELFF.

Ten or more counts support this clonotype. This sequence joins TRBV7-8 and TRBJ1-2; 7 nucleotides align to TRBD1. With 2 bases clipped from V and 4 bases from J, the junction kept 4 bases outside the gene matches. This CDR3 is 14 amino acids long. Germline-derived CDR1 and CDR2 are SGHVS and FQNEAQ. In nucleotides, the CDR3 is TGTGCCAGCAGCTTATCGACAGGGCCCTATGGCTACACCTTC. Its translation is CASSLSTGPYGYTF.

The chain has TRBV12-3 or TRBV12-4 and TRBJ2-7, with a weak D call TRBD1 (5 bases). This CDR3 is 11 amino acids long. V dropped 5 bases and J dropped 6 bases, with 8 bases sitting between them. The CDR3 loop reads CASSRGLEQYF. In DNA form, the CDR3 reads TGTGCCAGCAGTAGGGGCCTCGAGCAGTACTTC.

With regard to this clonotype: The conserved closing phenylalanine or tryptophan is absent in this CDR3, likely reflecting a read error. The rearrangement joins TRBV30 to TRBJ1-1, with D unclear. The CDR3 has 11 amino acids. V gave up 3 bases and J gave up 5 bases, with 7 bases separating them. CDR1 GTSNPN and CDR2 SVGIG come from the germline V gene (reference sequence). CDR3 DNA sequence: TGTGCCTGGAGGGGCAGAACTGAAGCTTTCCTT. It encodes CAWRGRTEAFL.

This clonotype was recorded many times. The rearrangement joins TRBV7-3 to TRBJ2-2; tentatively, D is TRBD1 (5 bases). The CDR3 is 16 residues long. CDR1 and CDR2 from the germline V gene are SGHTA and FQGTGA. Trimming took 5 bases from V and 5 from J, leaving 18 bases between them. The DNA of the CDR3 is TGTGCCAGCAGCCCACAAGCCAGGGTGGGGACCGGGGAGCTGTTTTTT. Translating gives CASSPQARVGTGELFF.

A few counts support this clonotype. The chain recombines TRBV15 with TRBJ2-5; 7 positions agree with TRBD1. Trimming cost V 8 bases and J 5 bases; bases outside gene matches: 8. CDR3 size: 13 residues. CDR1 and CDR2 from the germline V gene are LNHNV and YYDKDF (reference sequence). The CDR3 DNA reads as TGTGCCACCGCTACAGGGGCCGGGGAGACCCAGTACTTC. Protein sequence: CATATGAGETQYF.

This clonotype was seen many times. The chain recombines TRBV7-2 with TRBJ2-7; maybe TRBD2 (6 bases). The CDR3 spans 15 residues. V lost 3 bases and J lost 2, with 14 bases in between. Germline V gives CDR1 SGHTA, CDR2 FQGNSA. The CDR3: CASSFMSGGPYEQYF. The DNA of the CDR3 is TGTGCCAGCAGCTTTATGTCCGGGGGACCCTACGAGCAGTACTTC.

This clonotype was found many times. CDR3 DNA sequence: TGTGCCAGCAGCTTGGTGCATAGCAATCAGCCCCAGCATTTT. It encodes CASSLVHSNQPQHF. The chain recombines TRBV7-8 with TRBJ1-5; D is undetermined. The germline CDR1 and CDR2 sequences are SGHVS and FQNEAQ. CDR3 length: 14 residues. Trimming shortened V by 3 bases and J by 0 bases, and 6 bases separated the two germline ends.

This clonotype was observed at least ten times. The rearrangement uses TRBV6-1 and TRBJ2-7; no definite D call. V was cut by 6 bases and J by 2 bases, with 11 bases left in between. Per the germline V gene, CDR1 is MNHNS and CDR2 is SASEGT. The CDR3 is 13 amino acids. CDR3 nucleotide sequence: TGTGCCAGCAGCCAAGACACGACCTACGAGCAGTACTTC. Its protein is CASSQDTTYEQYF.

This chain connects TRBV6-2 or TRBV6-3 to TRBJ2-7; 9 bases agree with TRBD2. This CDR3 has 16 amino acids. The germline V gene has CDR1 MNHEY and CDR2 SVGEGT. V dropped 0 bases and J dropped 7; count of bases not matched to a gene: 10. For the CDR3, the DNA is TGTGCCAGCAGTTACTCTTCTAGCGGGATATGGTGGGAGCAGTACTTC. Amino acid sequence: CASSYSSSGIWWEQYF.

The chain links TRBV5-5 to TRBJ2-5; tentative D call: TRBD2 (6 bases). CDR1 is SGHKS, CDR2 YYEKEE, per germline (reference sequence). This CDR3 contains 14 residues. V lost 3 bases, J lost 7 bases, and 16 bases lay in between. CDR3 region: CASSSPQGGVTQYF. CDR3 coding DNA: TGTGCCAGCAGCTCCCCCCAGGGAGGTGTGACCCAGTACTTC.

In its sample, this clonotype was seen many times. This chain connects TRBV20-1 to TRBJ2-7; a weak D match, TRBD2 (5 bases). V gave up 6 bases and J gave up 2 bases, with 20 bases separating them. The CDR3 sequence is 15 residues long. The germline V gene has CDR1 DFQATT and CDR2 SNEGSKA (reference sequence). This CDR3 reads CSAVGLAGQPYEQYF. In DNA, the CDR3 is TGCAGTGCCGTAGGGCTTGCGGGCCAACCCTACGAGCAGTACTTC.

The sample holds many counts of this clonotype. The chain joins TRBV19 to TRBJ2-7, with a tentative D call TRBD1 (5 bases). Germline CDR1 is LNHDA and CDR2 is SQIVND (reference sequence). CDR3 length: 14 residues. The germline V and J ends were trimmed by 8 bases and 1 base, with 15 bases remaining between them. This chain's CDR3 is CASSGQPVSYEQYF. In DNA, the CDR3 is TGTGCCAGTTCTGGACAACCCGTATCCTACGAGCAGTACTTC.

This clonotype was observed many times. The V and J genes are TRBV14 and TRBJ2-7; unclear D gene. V gave up 3 bases and J gave up 6 bases, with 9 bases separating them. The CDR3 length is 12 residues. Germline CDR1 and CDR2: SGHDN and FVKESK. CDR3 nucleotides: TGTGCCAGCAGCCAGGACGGTTTCGAGCAGTACTTC. Translating it yields CASSQDGFEQYF.